The 12 T cell receptor beta chains presented below share a single source sample, sequenced in a study of Graves' ophthalmopathy and Graves' hyperthyroidism. Amplification targeted the TCR beta CDR3 regions, with RNA transcripts as the source material. An opening RT-PCR round employed HTBI primers and preceded a second-round multiplex PCR. TCRdb reprocessed the multiplex PCR reads with MiXCR, giving one entry per CDR3 protein. The sample holds hundreds of thousands of distinct CDR3 sequences, 40% seen once. Sample: peripheral blood. Receptors originate from an adult man with Graves' ophthalmopathy.

This clonotype appeared many times. The CDR3 is CASRTGSDSNQPQHF. CDR3 sequence (DNA): TGCGCCAGCAGGACCGGATCGGATAGCAATCAGCCCCAGCATTTT. This rearrangement joins TRBV10-2 to TRBJ1-5; D ambiguous. V was clipped by 6 bases and J by 0 bases, with 12 bases between them. This CDR3 is built from 15 residues. Germline loops: CDR1 WSHSY, CDR2 SAAADI.

This clonotype was found a few times. This CDR3 is CASSLRSGVRGYTF. The CDR3 region has the DNA TGTGCCAGCAGCCTGAGATCAGGGGTTCGGGGCTACACCTTC. V gene TRBV5-4 combines with J gene TRBJ1-2, with D maybe TRBD1 (6 bases). Germline-derived CDR1 and CDR2 are SGHNT and YYREEE (reference sequence). The CDR3 sequence is 14 residues long. V was cut by 4 bases and J by 8 bases, with 18 bases left in between.

This clonotype was observed a handful of times. The chain recombines TRBV20-1 with TRBJ2-7; D call uncertain. The V gene lost 2 bases and the J gene lost 5 bases, with 10 bases spanning the gap. Germline-derived CDR1 and CDR2 are DFQATT and SNEGSKA (reference sequence). The CDR3 loop spans 12 amino acids. The CDR3 loop reads CSARLVPHEQYF. The CDR3 DNA reads TGCAGTGCTAGATTGGTGCCCCACGAGCAGTACTTC.

The chain recombines TRBV6-5 with TRBJ1-3, with a possible D match to TRBD1 (6 bases). The CDR3 has 16 residues. From germline, CDR1 is MNHEY and CDR2 SVGAGI. Trimming left V 5 bases short and J 5 bases short, with 19 bases between. CDR3 in amino acids: CASSKDRDTRRNTIYF. Here the CDR3 DNA reads TGTGCCAGCAGTAAAGACCGGGACACTCGGAGAAACACCATATATTTT.

V gene TRBV5-1 combines with J gene TRBJ1-1; 10 bases are shared with TRBD1. V gave up 2 bases and J gave up 8 bases; unmatched junction bases: 6. This CDR3 contains 14 residues. Germline V gene lookup returns CDR1 SGHRS and CDR2 YFSETQ. DNA of the CDR3: TGCGCCAGCAGCTTAGGGGACAGGGGAATAGAAGCTTTCTTT. Its translation is CASSLGDRGIEAFF.

This clonotype appeared many times. This chain uses TRBV7-6 with TRBJ1-1; D is ambiguous. The germline V and J ends were trimmed by 0 bases and 7 bases, with 12 bases remaining between them. This CDR3 contains 14 residues. Looked up from germline, CDR1 is SGHVS and CDR2 is FNYEAQ. DNA for the CDR3: TGTGCCAGCAGCTTAGCGCTCGAGGGAGATGAAGCTTTCTTT. Its translation: CASSLALEGDEAFF.

The V gene is TRBV25-1, the J gene TRBJ1-4, with 9 bases aligning to TRBD1. CDR1 is MGHDK and CDR2 is SYGVNS in the germline V gene. Trimming removed 6 bases from V and 5 bases from J; junction bases left unmatched: 7. The length of the CDR3 is 15 residues. CDR3 protein: CASSSGQGLNEKLFF. In DNA form, the CDR3 reads TGTGCCAGCAGCTCTGGACAGGGGTTGAATGAAAAACTGTTTTTT.

This chain joins TRBV7-2 and TRBJ1-6; TRBD1 aligns across 7 bases. There are 16 residues in the CDR3. Trimming took 4 bases from V and 8 from J; bases not matched to a gene: 11. CDR1 and CDR2 from the germline V gene are SGHTA and FQGNSA. The DNA of the CDR3 is TGTGCCAGCAGCTCCCGCTACGACAGGGTGGATTCACCCCTCCACTTT. Protein: CASSSRYDRVDSPLHF.

DNA of the CDR3: TGTGCCAGCAGACCCGGGACAGTAGGATTCTACGAGCAGTACTTC. It is translated as CASRPGTVGFYEQYF. The gene calls are TRBV10-3 and TRBJ2-7, with 7 bases aligning to TRBD1. The CDR3 is made up of 15 amino acids. Germline V gene sequence: CDR1 ENHRY, CDR2 SYGVKD. The V gene end was trimmed by 10 bases and the J gene end by 3 bases; junction bases not matched to a gene: 15.

This chain joins TRBV7-9 and TRBJ2-5; TRBD1 agrees at 9 bases. CDR1 is SEHNR, CDR2 FQNEAQ, per germline (reference sequence). Germline trimming cut 5 bases from V and 5 bases from J; bases unmatched to any gene: 15. The CDR3 consists of 17 residues. This chain's CDR3 is CASSPPGTGNTGETQYF. The CDR3 region has the DNA TGTGCCAGCAGCCCACCCGGGACAGGGAACACCGGGGAGACCCAGTACTTC.

This clonotype was picked up many times. This chain links TRBV2 with TRBJ1-2, with 11 bases aligning to TRBD1. Germline V gene lookup returns CDR1 SNHLY and CDR2 FYNNEI. After removal of 5 bases from V and 4 bases from J, the junction contained 3 bases not matched to a gene. The CDR3 has 14 residues. The CDR3 sequence is CASSRDRGVYGYTF. CDR3 DNA: TGTGCCAGCAGTCGGGACAGGGGGGTCTATGGCTACACCTTC.

This CDR3 is CASRPVVGRLNTEAFF. DNA for the CDR3: TGTGCCAGCAGACCAGTCGTCGGACGTCTGAACACTGAAGCTTTCTTT. The V call is TRBV6-6, the J call TRBJ1-1, with D hard to call. Germline assignment: CDR1 MNHNY and CDR2 SVGAGI (reference sequence). Trimming removed 6 bases at V and 0 bases at J, with 17 bases between. The CDR3 is 16 residues long.